Reported below is one T cell receptor (beta chain). What it binds is unknown. Purity of the untouched CD4+ T cells was 95% to 98%. This sample stems from a study of T cell repertoires and HLA-DP antigens. Notes on the study in general: Naive and memory CD4+ repertoires were not analysed separately.

The PCR primers covered 54 TRBV and 13 TRBJ segments. Method: immunoSEQ multiplex PCR; TCRdb's copy keeps in-frame clones and lacks some. The data hold 65,000 to 95,000 clones, with just under 80% observed a single time. The clonotype originates from a man in his 60s in good health and CMV-seronegative. Sequences were obtained from CD4+ T cells from PBMCs.

The CDR3 DNA is TGCGCCAGCAGCGTGGGACTAGCGGGGCCCGGGGAGCTGTTTTTT. Protein: CASSVGLAGPGELFF. This chain connects TRBV5-1 to TRBJ2-2; the match to TRBD2 covers 13 bases. The CDR3 extends over 15 amino acids. The V gene's germline CDR1 is SGHRS and CDR2 YFSETQ. Trimming removed 4 bases from V and 6 bases from J; junction bases left unmatched: 3.